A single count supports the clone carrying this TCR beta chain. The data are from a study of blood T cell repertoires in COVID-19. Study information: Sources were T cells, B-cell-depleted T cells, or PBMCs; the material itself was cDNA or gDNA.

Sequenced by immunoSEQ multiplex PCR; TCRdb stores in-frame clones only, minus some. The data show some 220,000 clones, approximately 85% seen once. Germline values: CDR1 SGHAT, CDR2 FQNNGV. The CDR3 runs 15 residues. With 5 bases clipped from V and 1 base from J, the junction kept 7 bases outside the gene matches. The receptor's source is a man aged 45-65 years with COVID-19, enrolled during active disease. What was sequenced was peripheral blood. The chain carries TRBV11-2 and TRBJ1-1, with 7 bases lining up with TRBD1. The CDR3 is CASSPRTGANTEAFF. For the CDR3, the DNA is TGTGCCAGCAGCCCAAGGACAGGTGCGAACACTGAAGCTTTCTTT.